The 22 T cell receptor beta chains below come from one sample, sequenced in a study of regulatory T cells in long-lasting Graves disease. Time point indicated: newly diagnosed GD, antithyroid drugs for less than 3 months. The authors made the TCR library using RNA they extracted from PBMCs. CDR3 regions were amplified by Arm-PCR using iRepertoire HTBI primers to build TCR beta libraries. TCRdb re-analysed the multiplex PCR reads in MiXCR, keeping a single row per CDR3 protein. The sample has hundreds of thousands of distinct CDR3 sequences, roughly 15% seen once; the top ten hold approximately 18%. Another study also made use of these data, one on T cells in Graves' hyperthyroidism and ophthalmopathy.

Material: peripheral blood mononuclear cells (PBMCs), obtained at new diagnosis, from a patient treated with antithyroid drugs. All receptors derive from a woman aged 25 to 39 with Graves disease.

This clonotype was seen many times. The rearrangement links TRBV10-1 to TRBJ1-1; D perhaps matches TRBD1 (6 bases). Germline lookup yields CDR1 WNHNN and CDR2 SYGVQD (reference sequence). The length of the CDR3 is 12 residues. Trimming removed 4 bases from V and 4 bases from J, with 7 bases in between. The CDR3: CASSGTVTEAFF. The CDR3 DNA reads TGCGCCAGCAGTGGGACAGTCACTGAAGCTTTCTTT.

The chain recombines TRBV24-1 with TRBJ2-1; possibly TRBD2 for D (5 bases). Germline CDR1 is KGHDR and CDR2 is SFDVKD. This CDR3 region has 15 residues. With 9 bases removed from V and 7 bases from J, the gap between germline ends came to 21 bases. The CDR3 DNA reads TGTGCCACCTCCTCCTCCGACGGCGGGTGGAATGAGCAGTTCTTC. Translation: CATSSSDGGWNEQFF.

This clonotype was seen ten or more times. The chain has TRBV12-3 or TRBV12-4 and TRBJ1-5; D may be TRBD1 (5 bases). The CDR3 consists of 13 residues. CDR3 DNA: TGTGCTTCGGGGCCATATAGCAATCAGCCCCAGCATTTT. It specifies CASGPYSNQPQHF.

This clonotype came up many times. The chain uses TRBV7-9 and TRBJ2-3; D is undetermined. This CDR3 is built from 12 residues. Germline CDR1 reads SEHNR; CDR2 reads FQNEAQ (reference sequence). Trimming removed 2 bases from V and 4 bases from J, with 4 bases in between. The CDR3 here is CASSLPPDTQYF. In nucleotides, the CDR3 is TGTGCCAGCAGCTTACCTCCAGATACGCAGTATTTT.

This clonotype showed up many times. The CDR3 loop is CASGVGTEAFF. DNA for the CDR3: TGTGCCAGCGGCGTAGGCACTGAAGCTTTCTTT. J is TRBJ1-1 and V is TRBV3-1; the D is unclear. From germline, CDR1 is LGHDT and CDR2 YNNKEL (reference sequence). The germline V and J ends were trimmed by 8 bases and 4 bases, with 8 bases remaining between them. The CDR3 sequence is 11 residues long.

This clonotype was picked up many times. The V gene is TRBV6-1, the J gene TRBJ1-1, with 9 bases fitting TRBD1. Losses at the gene ends were 8 bases for V and 1 base for J; bases not matched to a gene: 2. The CDR3 runs 13 residues. CDR1 and CDR2 (germline): MNHNS, SASEGT. DNA for the CDR3: TGTGCCAGCCTGACAGGGGGGAACACTGAAGCTTTCTTT. It encodes CASLTGGNTEAFF.

The sample holds a few counts of this clonotype. This chain uses TRBV18 with TRBJ2-7, with a possible D match to TRBD2 (5 bases). The V gene's germline CDR1 is KGHSH and CDR2 LQKENI. This CDR3 has 16 amino acids. V dropped 0 bases and J dropped 0 bases, with 12 bases sitting between them. The CDR3 DNA follows: TGTGCCAGCTCACCACCTCGCGGTGGGAGCTCCTACGAGCAGTACTTC. Its translation: CASSPPRGGSSYEQYF. Based on the CDR3 plus reference TRBV18 and TRBJ2-7, the full variable domain is NAGVMQNPRHLVRRRGQEARLRCSPMKGHSHVYWYRQLPEEGLKFMVYLQKENIIDESGMPKERFSAEFPKEGPSILRIQQVVRGDSAAYFCASSPPRGGSSYEQYFGPGTRLTVT.

This clonotype turned up a few times. The chain is built from TRBV7-9 and TRBJ1-6, with D unclear. V lost 4 bases and J lost 8, with 9 bases in between. The CDR3 extends over 13 amino acids. Germline V gives CDR1 SEHNR, CDR2 FQNEAQ (reference sequence). CDR3 residues: CASSSVWDSPLHF. The CDR3 nucleotides are TGTGCCAGCAGCTCCGTGTGGGATTCACCCCTCCACTTT.

This clonotype was observed many times. The chain couples TRBV11-2 to TRBJ2-3; 9 bases map to TRBD1. V dropped 2 bases and J dropped 3; count of bases not matched to a gene: 3. The CDR3 has 15 residues. The germline gives CDR1 SGHAT, CDR2 FQNNGV. CDR3 bases: TGTGCCAGCAGCTTACACAGGGGGCTGACAGATACGCAGTATTTT. The encoded protein is CASSLHRGLTDTQYF.

The chain recombines TRBV24-1 with TRBJ2-2, with 9 bases identical to TRBD1. CDR3 length: 14 residues. Germline-derived CDR1 and CDR2 are KGHDR and SFDVKD. With 8 bases clipped from V and 5 bases from J, the junction kept 5 bases outside the gene matches. The CDR3 nucleotides read TGTGCCACCAAGGGACAGGGTATAACCGGGGAGCTGTTTTTT. Translation gives CATKGQGITGELFF.

V is TRBV30 and J is TRBJ2-3, with 8 bases fitting TRBD1. V was clipped by 3 bases and J by 6 bases; unmatched bases: 11. Germline values: CDR1 GTSNPN, CDR2 SVGIG (reference sequence). The CDR3 totals 15 residues. Here the CDR3 reads CAWSTETGVRDTQYF. The CDR3 bases are TGTGCCTGGAGCACCGAGACAGGGGTTAGGGATACGCAGTATTTT. Together with reference TRBV30 and TRBJ2-3, the CDR3 gives the full variable domain: SQTIHQWPATLVQPVGSPLSLECTVEGTSNPNLYWYRQAAGRGLQLLFYSVGIGQISSEVPQNLSASRPQDRQFILSSKKLLLSDSGFYLCAWSTETGVRDTQYFGPGTRLTVL.

About this clonotype itself: This may be a read error, as it is one base from a much larger clone. The chain uses TRBV6-5 and TRBJ2-1, with TRBD2 matching over 10 bases. Germline V gene sequence: CDR1 MNHEY, CDR2 SVGAGI. This CDR3 has 16 amino acids. The trim removed 4 bases at V and 6 bases at J, leaving 9 bases unmatched. The CDR3, as DNA: TGTGCCAGCAGTTTACCCATGTCTAGCGGGAGCAATGAGCAGTTCTTC. This gives the protein CASSLPMSSGSNEQFF.

This clonotype showed up just a few times. The V gene is TRBV10-2, the J gene TRBJ2-1, with a weak D call TRBD1 (5 bases). Germline lookup yields CDR1 WSHSY and CDR2 SAAADI. CDR3 size: 18 residues. V was shortened by 3 bases and J by 1 base, with 19 bases between the two germline ends. The CDR3, as DNA: TGCGCCAGCAGTGATCTATTTGTGTCAGGGCCTTCCTACAATGAGCAGTTCTTC. This encodes CASSDLFVSGPSYNEQFF.

There are many counts of this clonotype. The chain employs TRBV6-1 and TRBJ2-6; D is undetermined. Germline CDR1 MNHNS, CDR2 SASEGT. This CDR3 contains 15 residues. V was cut by 6 bases and J by 0 bases, with 9 bases left in between. CDR3 coding DNA: TGTGCCAGCAGCCCCAGGACCTCTGGGGCCAACGTCCTGACTTTC. This codes for CASSPRTSGANVLTF.

This clonotype was recorded many times. The chain links TRBV11-2 to TRBJ2-3; TRBD2 matches at 7 bases. The J segment lost 12 bases and the V segment lost 3 bases, leaving 6 bases of the junction unmatched. Germline lookup yields CDR1 SGHAT and CDR2 FQNNGV. This CDR3 is 12 amino acids long. The CDR3 spells CASSLPGLRQYF. CDR3 in DNA: TGTGCCAGCAGCTTGCCGGGACTACGTCAGTATTTT.

In this sample, this clonotype turned up many times. The chain has TRBV2 and TRBJ2-5; D gene ambiguous. Germline CDR1 and CDR2: SNHLY and FYNNEI. V lost 6 bases to trimming and J lost 5 bases, with 16 bases between them. This CDR3 spans 14 amino acids. The chain's CDR3 is CASRWRSTGETQYF. The DNA for the CDR3 is TGTGCCAGCAGGTGGCGGTCGACGGGTGAGACCCAGTACTTC.

The chain joins TRBV18 to TRBJ1-2; D possibly corresponds to TRBD1 (5 bases). Germline V gene sequence: CDR1 KGHSH, CDR2 LQKENI. CDR3 length: 13 amino acids. V lost 6 bases and J 8 bases, leaving 16 bases between the germline ends. The CDR3 loop reads CASSPAERGGYTF. The CDR3 bases are TGTGCCAGCTCTCCCGCCGAGAGGGGCGGCTACACCTTC.

The chain links TRBV19 to TRBJ1-6, with D hard to call. This CDR3 has 17 amino acids. Germline CDR1 LNHDA, CDR2 SQIVND (reference sequence). V was cut by 3 bases and J by 0 bases, with 12 bases left in between. DNA of the CDR3: TGTGCCAGTAGTATCAGTCACATCAGCTCCTATAATTCACCCCTCCACTTT. This encodes CASSISHISSYNSPLHF.

The chain combines TRBV28 with TRBJ1-2, with D unresolved. There are 16 residues in the CDR3. The germline gives CDR1 MDHEN, CDR2 SYDVKM. With 2 bases removed from V and 4 bases from J, the gap between germline ends came to 17 bases. The CDR3 protein is CASSLISSTESYGYTF. The CDR3 nucleotides read TGTGCCAGCAGTTTAATCTCATCGACGGAAAGCTATGGCTACACCTTC.

This clonotype was recorded at least ten times. The CDR3 DNA is TGTGCCAGCAGTCCCCGGACTAGCGGGAGTAGATTGGGATACAATGAGCAGTTCTTC. It is translated as CASSPRTSGSRLGYNEQFF. The rearrangement joins TRBV2 to TRBJ2-1, with 13 positions matching TRBD2. This CDR3 contains 19 residues. V lost 5 bases to trimming and J lost 4 bases; unmatched junction nucleotides: 14. Germline loops: CDR1 SNHLY, CDR2 FYNNEI.

The rearrangement links TRBV12-3 or TRBV12-4 to TRBJ2-1; weak D call: TRBD2 (6 bases). The V end was cut by 4 bases, the J end by 10 bases, with 11 bases between. The CDR3 consists of 12 residues. CDR3 residues: CASSSQAGEQFF. The CDR3 nucleotides are TGTGCCAGCAGTTCTCAGGCGGGGGAGCAGTTCTTC.

This clonotype was seen at least ten times. This chain uses TRBV20-1 with TRBJ2-3; weak D call: TRBD2 (6 bases). Germline V gene data show CDR1 as DFQATT and CDR2 as SNEGSKA (reference sequence). Trimming stripped 6 bases from V and 4 bases from J, with 14 bases between. This CDR3 comprises 13 residues. The DNA of the CDR3 is TGCAGTGCCCTAAGACTAGTTCCAGATACGCAGTATTTT. It encodes CSALRLVPDTQYF.